This T cell receptor beta chain originates from a study of metastatic and nonmetastatic thyroid tumors. From the PCR reads, TCRdb re-called clones with MiXCR. The sample yields about 39,000 clones, less than 20% seen once. A few counts support this clone. Mismatch with germline at one junction end may stem from a read error. No patient had received any treatment before thyroid surgery. The sequence derives from a female donor with papillary thyroid cancer or a benign thyroid nodule (not recorded which). Some clones in this sample may be carry-over from other donors' samples. Sequenced: blood.

CDR3 coding DNA: TGTGCCAGTAGTAGGGATGACGGGAGCTCCTACGAGCATTACTTC. Its translation: CASSRDDGSSYEHYF. This chain links TRBV19 with TRBJ2-7; D might be TRBD2 (6 bases). This CDR3 contains 15 residues. CDR1 is LNHDA and CDR2 is SQIVND in the germline V gene (reference sequence).